This entry concerns a single T cell receptor (beta chain). Measured with immunoSEQ multiplex PCR; TCRdb has only the in-frame clones, and not every one. Of a few hundred thousand clones in the sample, 86% were seen once. V shed 7 bases and J shed 5 bases, with 21 bases lying between them. Per the germline V gene, CDR1 is WNHNN and CDR2 is SYGVQD (reference sequence). The CDR3 has 16 amino acids. The data derive from a study of blood T cell repertoires in COVID-19. The gene calls are TRBV10-1 and TRBJ1-3; perhaps TRBD1 as D (5 bases). The sample consisted of peripheral blood. The receptor was derived from a middle-aged man who had recovered from COVID-19. In DNA, the CDR3 is TGCGCCAGCACCCGAACCGCGGGGCACGCCCGAAACACCATATATTTT. This codes for CASTRTAGHARNTIYF.